These 10 T cell receptor beta chains were all obtained from the same sample, sequenced in a study of cytotoxic CD8 clonotypes in ibrutinib-treated CLL. Clones were read by immunoSEQ multiplex PCR, and TCRdb kept only the in-frame ones, dropping some. This table holds about 27,000 clones, more than 65% found once. Sequenced here: PBMCs, sampled after 24 months of ibrutinib treatment. The receptors come from a human donor with chronic lymphocytic leukemia.

V gene TRBV4-3 combines with J gene TRBJ1-4; D ambiguous. Per the germline V gene, CDR1 is LGHNA and CDR2 is YSLEER. With 2 bases removed from V and 8 bases from J, the gap between germline ends came to 12 bases. The CDR3 covers 14 residues. Here the CDR3 reads CASSQLAGLEKLFF. CDR3 nucleotides: TGCGCCAGCAGCCAACTCGCAGGTTTGGAAAAACTGTTTTTT.

This sequence joins TRBV29-1 and TRBJ2-7, with D perhaps matching TRBD1 (5 bases). V was clipped by 4 bases and J by 3 bases, with 10 bases between them. Germline V gene lookup returns CDR1 SQVTM and CDR2 ANQGSEA. The CDR3 extends over 12 amino acids. The CDR3 DNA sequence: TGCAGCGTTGTCGGCCAGGGCTACGAGCAGTACTTC. Translating it yields CSVVGQGYEQYF.

The chain combines TRBV19 with TRBJ2-3; 10 bases line up with TRBD2. The length of the CDR3 is 15 residues. J gave up 4 bases and V 2 bases, and 3 bases lay outside the gene matches. Germline values: CDR1 LNHDA, CDR2 SQIVND (reference sequence). CDR3: CASSITSGTSDTQYF. For the CDR3, the DNA is TGTGCCAGTAGTATAACTAGCGGGACATCAGATACGCAGTATTTT. The full variable domain, its missing parts supplied by reference TRBV19 and TRBJ2-3, is DGGITQSPKYLFRKEGQNVTLSCEQNLNHDAMYWYRQDPGQGLRLIYYSQIVNDFQKGDIAEGYSVSREKKESFPLTVTSAQKNPTAFYLCASSITSGTSDTQYFGPGTRLTVL.

This clone has a handful of counts. The chain uses TRBV7-9 and TRBJ1-1; D is possibly TRBD1 (6 bases). Trimming removed 5 bases from V and 8 bases from J, with 15 bases in between. CDR1 is SEHNR, CDR2 FQNEAQ, per germline (reference sequence). This CDR3 region has 13 residues. The CDR3 loop is CASSLTQGSEAFF. CDR3 DNA sequence: TGTGCCAGCAGCCTCACCCAGGGGTCCGAAGCTTTCTTT.

This clone was observed a handful of times. The rearrangement links TRBV4-1 to TRBJ1-1, with D perhaps TRBD1 (6 bases). From germline, CDR1 is MGHRA and CDR2 YSYEKL. Trimming stripped 5 bases from V and 1 base from J, with 14 bases between. The CDR3 length is 15 residues. CDR3 sequence reads: CASSALMGANTEAFF. As DNA, the CDR3 is TGCGCCAGCAGCGCCCTAATGGGGGCGAACACTGAAGCTTTCTTT.

The chain carries TRBV6-5 and TRBJ2-7; no reliable D call. The length of the CDR3 is 13 residues. Germline assignment: CDR1 MNHEY and CDR2 SVGAGI. With 3 bases removed from V and 3 bases from J, the gap between germline ends came to 9 bases. The CDR3 loop is CASSYYLHYEQYF. CDR3 coding DNA: TGTGCCAGCAGTTATTACCTCCACTACGAGCAGTACTTC.

This clone turned up a few times. The chain is built from TRBV5-1 and TRBJ2-1; D gene unclear. Trimming took 0 bases from V and 5 from J, leaving 6 bases between them. Germline CDR1 reads SGHRS; CDR2 reads YFSETQ. The CDR3 is 13 residues long. This CDR3 reads CASSLAVNNEQFF. CDR3 coding DNA: TGCGCCAGCAGCTTGGCAGTGAACAATGAGCAGTTCTTC.

This clone was recorded a few times. The V gene is TRBV19, the J gene TRBJ1-5; 12 bases match TRBD1. V dropped 5 bases and J dropped 4; count of bases not matched to a gene: 12. The CDR3 totals 18 residues. Germline loops: CDR1 LNHDA, CDR2 SQIVND (reference sequence). CDR3 nucleotides: TGTGCCAGTAGTCCCCGGAGGGACAGGGGGCTCCAAAATCAGCCCCAGCATTTT. This encodes CASSPRRDRGLQNQPQHF.

This clone was found a few times. This sequence joins TRBV28 and TRBJ2-3, with 10 bases matching TRBD2. The CDR3 covers 15 residues. Germline assignment: CDR1 MDHEN and CDR2 SYDVKM. After removal of 5 bases from V and 4 bases from J, the junction contained 6 bases not matched to a gene. Written as DNA, the CDR3 is TGTGCCAGCAGTGCAGCGGGGGGGGCTTCAGATACGCAGTATTTT. Protein sequence: CASSAAGGASDTQYF. Complete variable domain (other parts from reference TRBV28 and TRBJ2-3): DVKVTQSSRYLVKRTGEKVFLECVQDMDHENMFWYRQDPGLGLRLIYFSYDVKMKEKGDIPEGYSVSREKKERFSLILESASTNQTSMYLCASSAAGGASDTQYFGPGTRLTVL.

A few counts support this clone. V gene TRBV6-5 combines with J gene TRBJ1-1; D possibly corresponds to TRBD1 (6 bases). Trimming stripped 5 bases from V and 12 bases from J, with 19 bases between. From germline, CDR1 is MNHEY and CDR2 SVGAGI. There are 13 residues in the CDR3. The CDR3, as DNA: TGTGCCAGCAGTGAACCTACAGGGATTCGGACTTTCTTT. Protein product: CASSEPTGIRTFF.